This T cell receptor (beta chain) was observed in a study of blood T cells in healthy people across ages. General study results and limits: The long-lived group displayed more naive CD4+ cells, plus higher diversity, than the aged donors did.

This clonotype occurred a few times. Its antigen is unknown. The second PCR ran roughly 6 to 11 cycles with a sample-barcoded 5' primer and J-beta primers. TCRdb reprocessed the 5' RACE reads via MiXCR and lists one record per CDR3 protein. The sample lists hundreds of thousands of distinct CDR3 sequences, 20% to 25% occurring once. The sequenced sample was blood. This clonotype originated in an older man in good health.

CDR3: CASTRLAGNTDTQYF. CDR3 nucleotide sequence: TGTGCCAGCACCCGGCTAGCGGGGAACACAGATACGCAGTATTTT. The chain combines TRBV7-9 with TRBJ2-3; 9 bases are shared with TRBD2. J gave up 2 bases and V 7 bases, and 7 bases lay outside the gene matches. CDR3 length: 15 residues. Germline V gene data show CDR1 as SEHNR and CDR2 as FQNEAQ (reference sequence).